Below, 30 T cell receptor beta chains from the same sample are listed, as sequenced in a study of blood T cell repertoires in COVID-19. Sequencing used immunoSEQ multiplex PCR; TCRdb keeps in-frame clones, though not all of them. The sample lists more than 200,000 clones; around four fifths were seen once. Sequencing was performed on peripheral blood. The receptors derive from a woman between 45 and 60 years old with acute or convalescent COVID-19.

The chain is built from TRBV6-5 and TRBJ2-7; TRBD1 aligns across 7 bases. V lost 6 bases and J lost 3; bases outside the gene matches: 8. From germline, CDR1 is MNHEY and CDR2 SVGAGI. This CDR3 region has 14 residues. The CDR3 nucleotides read TGTGCCAGCAGGCAGCGTAGGGACAGCTACGAGCAGTACTTC. It is translated as CASRQRRDSYEQYF.

The chain employs TRBV30 and TRBJ1-6; tentatively, D is TRBD1 (6 bases). Trimming took 5 bases from V and 5 from J, leaving 16 bases between them. Germline assignment: CDR1 GTSNPN and CDR2 SVGIG (reference sequence). The CDR3 contains 15 residues. The CDR3 nucleotides are TGTGCCTGGGCCTACGGGACAATTAATAATTCACCCCTCCACTTT. This encodes CAWAYGTINNSPLHF.

CDR3 DNA: TGTGCCACCACCCCCCCCGGGGACAATGAGCAGTTCTTC. Protein: CATTPPGDNEQFF. The J gene is TRBJ2-1, the V gene TRBV28; weak D call: TRBD2 (5 bases). Deletions cut 10 bases from V and 5 bases from J, with 15 bases between. The CDR3 extends over 13 amino acids. Germline CDR1 is MDHEN and CDR2 is SYDVKM.

The rearrangement uses TRBV9 and TRBJ2-7, with 8 bases matching TRBD2. Unmatched junction bases numbered 2, after V lost 1 base and J lost 2 bases. Germline V lookup: CDR1 SGDLS, CDR2 YYNGEE. The length of the CDR3 is 14 residues. The CDR3 region has the DNA TGTGCCAGCAGCGTAACGGGACTAGCCTACGAGCAGTACTTC. This sequence encodes CASSVTGLAYEQYF.

The rearrangement uses TRBV18 and TRBJ2-1, with D perhaps matching TRBD1 (6 bases). V shed 3 bases and J shed 6 bases, with 12 bases lying between them. Germline loops: CDR1 KGHSH, CDR2 LQKENI. The CDR3 length is 14 residues. For the CDR3, the DNA is TGTGCCAGCTCACCTATGCAGGGGAGCAATGAGCAGTTCTTC. Its translation is CASSPMQGSNEQFF.

CDR3 sequence (DNA): TGTGCCAGCAGCCCAATGGGACAGGGGGACGTGTATGGCTACACCTTC. Translation gives CASSPMGQGDVYGYTF. The V call is TRBV5-8, the J call TRBJ1-2; 11 bases align to TRBD1. The CDR3 totals 16 residues. The V gene's germline CDR1 is SGHTS and CDR2 YDEGEE. The junction had 10 bases not matched to a gene; V was cut back by 4 bases and J by 5 bases.

This CDR3 reads CASSQDLRNEQFF. The CDR3 nucleotides are TGTGCCAGCAGCCAAGATCTTCGGAATGAGCAGTTCTTC. The chain links TRBV14 to TRBJ2-1; the D is unclear. The germline gives CDR1 SGHDN, CDR2 FVKESK. Trimming removed 0 bases at V and 7 bases at J, with 7 bases between. The CDR3 is 13 residues long.

The chain carries TRBV5-5 and TRBJ2-7; 11 nucleotides line up with TRBD1. This CDR3 region has 16 residues. V dropped 7 bases and J dropped 0; count of bases not matched to a gene: 9. Germline CDR1 and CDR2: SGHKS and YYEKEE (reference sequence). For the CDR3, the DNA is TGTGCCAGCTCCTACCATGGGACAGGGGGCTCCTACGAGCAGTACTTC. Amino acid sequence: CASSYHGTGGSYEQYF.

This sequence joins TRBV2 and TRBJ1-3; perhaps TRBD1 as D (5 bases). Germline CDR1 SNHLY, CDR2 FYNNEI. The CDR3 extends over 14 amino acids. V was pared by 6 bases and J by 4 bases, with 13 bases between. The CDR3 DNA is TGTGCCAGCAGGCCCACAGGATCCGGAAACACCATATATTTT. This sequence encodes CASRPTGSGNTIYF.

The rearrangement uses TRBV2 and TRBJ2-1; D might be TRBD2 (6 bases). Germline V gives CDR1 SNHLY, CDR2 FYNNEI. Trimming cost V 3 bases and J 7 bases, with 19 bases left between them. The CDR3 spans 16 residues. CDR3 DNA sequence: TGTGCCAGCAGTGAGAGGCCCTGGGGAGGAGGAAATGAGCAGTTCTTC. Translating it yields CASSERPWGGGNEQFF. The entire variable domain, with the rest obtained from reference TRBV2 and TRBJ2-1, is as follows: EPEVTQTPSHQVTQMGQEVILRCVPISNHLYFYWYRQILGQKVEFLVSFYNNEISEKSEIFDDQFSVERPDGSNFTLKIRSTKLEDSAMYFCASSERPWGGGNEQFFGPGTRLTVL.

The chain has TRBV11-2 and TRBJ2-7, with 8 bases lining up with TRBD1. V lost 5 bases to trimming and J lost 3 bases; unmatched junction nucleotides: 9. The germline gives CDR1 SGHAT, CDR2 FQNNGV. The length of the CDR3 is 15 residues. The CDR3 region has the DNA TGTGCCAGCAGCCGAAACACCGGGACAGGCTACGAGCAGTACTTC. It specifies CASSRNTGTGYEQYF.

The V gene is TRBV3-1 (or the pseudogene TRBV3-2), the J gene TRBJ1-6; D is uncertain. There are 13 residues in the CDR3. Germline assignment: CDR1 LGHDT and CDR2 YNNKEL (reference sequence). The germline V and J ends were trimmed by 3 bases and 10 bases, with 10 bases remaining between them. The CDR3 bases are TGTGCCAGCAGCCATGCAGGCCAGTCACCCCTCCACTTT. It codes for CASSHAGQSPLHF.

This clone was counted once. The chain employs TRBV29-1 and TRBJ1-2, with 10 bases lining up with TRBD1. This CDR3 spans 14 amino acids. Germline CDR1 reads SQVTM; CDR2 reads ANQGSEA. With V trimmed by 2 bases and J by 8 bases, 8 bases remained unmatched. In DNA form, the CDR3 reads TGCAGCGTTGAACCGGGACAGGGGCTGCAGGGCTACACCTTC. Its translation is CSVEPGQGLQGYTF.

The chain combines TRBV14 with TRBJ1-1; D unclear. V was clipped by 1 base and J by 10 bases, with 16 bases between them. Germline V gene data show CDR1 as SGHDN and CDR2 as FVKESK. The CDR3 consists of 14 residues. CDR3: CASSQGGLTIGAFF. The DNA for the CDR3 is TGTGCCAGCAGCCAAGGAGGACTCACGATCGGAGCTTTCTTT.

In its sample, this clone was seen once. The V and J genes are TRBV28 and TRBJ2-1; 8 bases map to TRBD2. Looked up from germline, CDR1 is MDHEN and CDR2 is SYDVKM. V lost 5 bases, J lost 0 bases, and 12 bases stayed unmatched. The CDR3 loop spans 18 amino acids. Written as DNA, the CDR3 is TGTGCCAGCAGTCGGCGGGCAAGCGGGAGTTTCTCCTACAATGAGCAGTTCTTC. Its translation: CASSRRASGSFSYNEQFF.

This chain links TRBV25-1 with TRBJ1-4; 9 nucleotides align to TRBD1. This CDR3 has 18 amino acids. V lost 3 bases to trimming and J lost 5 bases; unmatched junction nucleotides: 13. The V gene's germline CDR1 is MGHDK and CDR2 SYGVNS. In nucleotides, the CDR3 is TGTGCCAGCAGTGAGTGGGGGGCCTCACAGGGGGCAAATGAAAAACTGTTTTTT. As protein: CASSEWGASQGANEKLFF.

J is TRBJ2-2 and V is TRBV5-6, with TRBD1 matching over 10 bases. Germline V lookup: CDR1 SGHDT, CDR2 YYEEEE. This CDR3 comprises 17 residues. J gave up 5 bases and V 4 bases, and 11 bases lay outside the gene matches. CDR3 DNA: TGTGCCAGCAGCCCCGACAGGGGGCAAGGAGGAACCGGGGAGCTGTTTTTT. This encodes CASSPDRGQGGTGELFF.

The chain is built from TRBV27 and TRBJ2-7, with D tentatively TRBD1 (6 bases). Trimming took off 1 base at V and 5 bases at J, with 12 bases between the two ends. The CDR3 is made up of 14 amino acids. CDR1 MNHEY and CDR2 SMNVEV come from the germline V gene (reference sequence). CDR3 sequence reads: CASSLWAWTDEQYF. The DNA of the CDR3 is TGTGCCAGCAGTTTATGGGCCTGGACAGACGAGCAGTACTTC.

The chain is built from TRBV9 and TRBJ1-4, with 7 bases lining up with TRBD1. CDR3 length equals 19 residues. Germline-derived CDR1 and CDR2 are SGDLS and YYNGEE. Trimming took 4 bases from V and 0 from J; bases not matched to a gene: 15. The CDR3 spells CASSPRQGPSFATNEKLFF. CDR3 coding DNA: TGTGCCAGCAGCCCTAGACAGGGCCCCTCCTTTGCAACTAATGAAAAACTGTTTTTT.

The chain links TRBV6-5 to TRBJ2-5; D is unclear. The CDR3 runs 10 residues. Trimming took off 6 bases at V and 5 bases at J, with 4 bases between the two ends. Per germline, CDR1 MNHEY and CDR2 SVGAGI. As DNA, the CDR3 is TGTGCCAGCAGCTTTGAGACCCAGTACTTC. This codes for CASSFETQYF.

The J gene is TRBJ2-1, the V gene TRBV9; D not resolved. V was shortened by 4 bases and J by 1 base, with 21 bases between the two germline ends. The CDR3 runs 18 residues. From germline, CDR1 is SGDLS and CDR2 YYNGEE. CDR3 in amino acids: CASSLPISSTPSYNEQFF. CDR3 DNA: TGTGCCAGCAGCCTCCCCATCTCTAGTACCCCTTCCTACAATGAGCAGTTCTTC.

The chain uses TRBV11-2 and TRBJ1-1; D gene uncertain. V was trimmed by 6 bases and J by 4 bases, leaving 12 bases between them. Germline V gene lookup returns CDR1 SGHAT and CDR2 FQNNGV. The CDR3 runs 13 residues. CDR3 loop: CASSTTRSTEAFF. The CDR3 DNA reads TGTGCCAGCAGTACCACAAGGAGCACTGAAGCTTTCTTT.

The rearrangement uses TRBV14 and TRBJ2-5; 9 positions agree with TRBD2. The germline V gene encodes CDR1 SGHDN and CDR2 FVKESK. This CDR3 has 19 amino acids. The trim removed 3 bases at V and 1 base at J, leaving 15 bases unmatched. This CDR3 is CASSQRDTRIAGVQETQYF. The CDR3 nucleotides are TGTGCCAGCAGCCAGCGGGACACTAGAATAGCGGGAGTCCAAGAGACCCAGTACTTC.

This chain connects TRBV5-4 to TRBJ2-7; 7 positions agree with TRBD2. This CDR3 has 16 residues. Germline CDR1 is SGHNT and CDR2 is YYREEE (reference sequence). V was pared by 1 base and J by 0 bases, with 7 bases of the junction left unmatched. For the CDR3, the DNA is TGTGCCAGCAGCTTGCCTGGGGGGGGGAGCTCCTACGAGCAGTACTTC. Translating gives CASSLPGGGSSYEQYF.

This rearrangement joins TRBV12-3 or TRBV12-4 to TRBJ1-1, with D hard to call. The CDR3 has 13 residues. The V end was cut by 6 bases, the J end by 6 bases, with 14 bases between. The CDR3 reads CASRWAARAEAFF. The DNA of the CDR3 is TGTGCCAGCAGGTGGGCCGCACGAGCTGAAGCTTTCTTT.

This chain links TRBV24-1 with TRBJ2-1; a possible D gene is TRBD2 (5 bases). Trimming removed 3 bases at V and 4 bases at J, with 15 bases between. The CDR3 covers 16 residues. Per the germline V gene, CDR1 is KGHDR and CDR2 is SFDVKD. In nucleotides, the CDR3 is TGTGCCACCAGTGATCAGAGCGGCGGGTTATACAATGAGCAGTTCTTC. It is translated as CATSDQSGGLYNEQFF.

The chain uses TRBV19 and TRBJ2-3, with 9 bases identical to TRBD2. Trimming removed 5 bases from V and 1 base from J; junction bases left unmatched: 1. The CDR3 has 14 amino acids. Looked up from germline, CDR1 is LNHDA and CDR2 is SQIVND (reference sequence). This CDR3 reads CASSQRGGTDTQYF. The DNA for the CDR3 is TGTGCCAGTAGTCAGCGGGGGGGCACAGATACGCAGTATTTT.

The chain is built from TRBV7-8 and TRBJ2-1; TRBD2 agrees at 10 bases. Unmatched junction bases numbered 8, after V lost 4 bases and J lost 8 bases. The CDR3 consists of 15 residues. Looked up from germline, CDR1 is SGHVS and CDR2 is FQNEAQ. CDR3 coding DNA: TGTGCCAGCAGCTCCCCCGTGGGGACTAGCGATGAGCAGTTCTTC. Residues: CASSSPVGTSDEQFF.

The V gene is TRBV11-2, the J gene TRBJ2-7, with 8 nucleotides matching TRBD1. Germline CDR1 reads SGHAT; CDR2 reads FQNNGV. The CDR3 sequence is 16 residues long. Trimming removed 5 bases from V and 3 bases from J; junction bases left unmatched: 12. CDR3 in DNA: TGTGCCAGCAGCCCAGGACAGGGTTCCTATTTCTACGAGCAGTACTTC. Protein sequence: CASSPGQGSYFYEQYF.

The CDR3 sequence is CASSLRTGARSGANVLTF. CDR3 bases: TGTGCCAGCAGCCTACGGACAGGGGCCCGCTCTGGGGCCAACGTCCTGACTTTC. The genes are TRBV3-1 (or the pseudogene TRBV3-2) and TRBJ2-6; 9 nucleotides align to TRBD1. Germline V gives CDR1 LGHDT, CDR2 YNNKEL (reference sequence). Unmatched junction bases numbered 7, after V lost 4 bases and J lost 0 bases. This CDR3 comprises 18 residues.